This is a list of T cell receptor beta chains from one sample in a study of shared clonotypes between healthy human individuals. TCRdb's table, derived via immunoSEQ multiplex PCR, lists solely in-frame clones and lacks some. The profile shows millions of clones, approximately 92% of them singletons. Sequencing was carried out using naive CD4+ T cells sorted from blood. These TCRs come from a man aged 18-30 years in good health. CDR3s include the opening cysteine and the closing phenylalanine or tryptophan.

j_gene	v_gene	CDR3aa
TRBJ2-7	TRBV2	CASKARDGYEQYF
TRBJ2-1	TRBV11-2	CASSLESGNEQFF
TRBJ1-1	TRBV6-1	CASSEIWGGVTEAFF
TRBJ2-5	TRBV5-5	CASSSNAGALGETQYF
TRBJ1-4	TRBV5-1	CASSLGPGGPNEKLFF
TRBJ2-2	TRBV7-2	CASSLSPGTGELFF
TRBJ2-5	TRBV5-1	CASIRDPGQETQYF
TRBJ2-2	TRBV5-4	CASSFRVGELFF
TRBJ1-2	TRBV7-9	CASSLGGIRNYGYTF
TRBJ1-2	TRBV9	CASSSGTLGYTF
TRBJ1-5	TRBV6-1	CASSDTGWQPQHF
TRBJ1-5	TRBV5-1	CASSSLGTDSNQPQHF
TRBJ2-2	TRBV11-3	CASSLDPTPRPTSTGELFF
TRBJ1-1	TRBV19	CASSITGVNTEAFF
TRBJ2-1	TRBV6-6	CASSTSTGVGTNEQFF
TRBJ2-3	TRBV6-5	CASSYRLGTAPDTQYF
TRBJ1-2	TRBV19	CASSAGVKDYGYTF
TRBJ1-4	TRBV2	CASCRDNEKLFF
TRBJ1-1	TRBV28	CASTMNTEAFF
TRBJ1-5	TRBV12-5	CASGLSSRGLGYGNQPQHF
TRBJ1-3	TRBV6-1	CASRRGSNTIYF
TRBJ2-1	TRBV10-2	CASSAGQGGRSYNEQFF